The 3 T cell receptor beta chains below all came from one sample that was sequenced in a study of identical twins. TCRdb fed the 5' RACE reads into MiXCR, producing one record per CDR3 protein. The table has about 570,000 distinct CDR3 sequences, 9.6% seen once; the top ten hold roughly 3%. The sample was also reused in another study, on yellow fever vaccine responses in identical twins.

Sequencing was performed on PBMCs. Source of these receptors: a young woman in good health.

This clonotype was detected many times. At one boundary the junction diverges from the germline segment, which might be a read error. J is TRBJ2-3 and V is TRBV5-1; D call uncertain. Germline V gene sequence: CDR1 SGHRS, CDR2 YFSETQ. CDR3 size: 11 residues. The CDR3 loop is CASSSADTQYF. CDR3 coding DNA: TGTGCCAGCAGTTCTGCGGATACGCAGTATTTT.

This clonotype was detected many times. V is TRBV20-1 and J is TRBJ2-7; no clear D. The CDR3 totals 12 residues. Germline V gene sequence: CDR1 DFQATT, CDR2 SNEGSKA (reference sequence). The germline V and J ends were trimmed by 3 bases and 1 base, with 7 bases remaining between them. The CDR3, as DNA: TGCAGTGCTAGGCCGGATTCCTACGAGCAGTACTTC. This gives the protein CSARPDSYEQYF.

V is TRBV14 and J is TRBJ1-1; 8 positions agree with TRBD1. Germline V gene sequence: CDR1 SGHDN, CDR2 FVKESK. The CDR3 is 13 residues long. Trimming at V came to 3 bases and at J to 7 bases, leaving 4 bases not matched to a gene. CDR3 bases: TGTGCCAGCAGCCAGCGGACAGGGCTTGAAGCTTTCTTT. This encodes CASSQRTGLEAFF.